Shown below are 25 T cell receptor beta chains from a single sample sequenced in a study of OX40 agonist ivuxolimab in advanced cancers. This table comes from immunoSEQ multiplex PCR, and its TCRdb copy is limited to in-frame clones, with some not included. The sample has 20,000 to 25,000 clones, about 85% seen once; the top ten hold approximately 13%. Sequences were derived from CD4+ or CD8+ T cells sorted from blood, sampled in a trial of the OX40 agonist ivuxolimab. These receptor sequences come from an adult with an advanced solid tumor such as melanoma, head and neck, liver or kidney cancer.

The rearrangement links TRBV4-3 to TRBJ2-1; the match to TRBD2 covers 8 bases. Losses at the gene ends were 1 base for V and 2 bases for J; bases not matched to a gene: 13. Germline-derived CDR1 and CDR2 are LGHNA and YSLEER. The CDR3 consists of 19 residues. CDR3: CASSQGGPGFGGAYNEQFF. For the CDR3, the DNA is TGCGCCAGCAGCCAAGGGGGGCCGGGCTTCGGGGGGGCCTACAATGAGCAGTTCTTC.

The rearrangement uses TRBV5-1 and TRBJ1-3; no definite D call. Germline loops: CDR1 SGHRS, CDR2 YFSETQ. Trimming took off 2 bases at V and 0 bases at J, with 6 bases between the two ends. The CDR3 totals 14 residues. DNA for the CDR3: TGCGCCAGCAGCTTACAGACCTCTGGAAACACCATATATTTT. Amino acids: CASSLQTSGNTIYF. The full variable domain, completed using reference TRBV5-1 and TRBJ1-3, is KAGVTQTPRYLIKTRGQQVTLSCSPISGHRSVSWYQQTPGQGLQFLFEYFSETQRNKGNFPGRFSGRQFSNSRSEMNVSTLELGDSALYLCASSLQTSGNTIYFGEGSWLTVV.

V is TRBV16 and J is TRBJ1-2; D possibly corresponds to TRBD1 (6 bases). CDR1 KGHSY and CDR2 FQNENV come from the germline V gene. The V and J ends lost 4 bases and 1 base respectively, with 16 bases between them. The CDR3 spans 16 residues. The CDR3 reads CASSRSPGTLNYGYTF. In nucleotides, the CDR3 is TGTGCCAGCAGCCGATCTCCCGGGACACTTAACTATGGCTACACCTTC.

The rearrangement joins TRBV7-9 to TRBJ2-3; a possible D gene is TRBD2 (7 bases). V was pared by 5 bases and J by 4 bases, with 22 bases between. CDR1 and CDR2 from the germline V gene are SEHNR and FQNEAQ (reference sequence). This CDR3 spans 17 amino acids. CDR3: CASSSIGGPLRADTQYF. The DNA of the CDR3 is TGTGCCAGCAGCAGTATCGGGGGGCCGCTTCGCGCAGATACGCAGTATTTT.

The V call is TRBV27, the J call TRBJ2-1, with no clear D. CDR1 is MNHEY, CDR2 SMNVEV, per germline (reference sequence). The V end lost 1 base, the J end lost 4 bases, and 11 bases lay between the germline ends. The CDR3 loop spans 15 amino acids. The CDR3 is CASSLLQGAYNEQFF. DNA for the CDR3: TGTGCCAGCAGTTTATTGCAAGGAGCTTACAATGAGCAGTTCTTC.

CDR3 bases: TGTGCCAGCAGCTTACCAGAGAACACTGAAGCTTTCTTT. Translation: CASSLPENTEAFF. The chain recombines TRBV13 with TRBJ1-1; unclear D gene. Germline-derived CDR1 and CDR2 are PRHDT and FYEKMQ (reference sequence). V dropped 2 bases and J dropped 1 base, with 5 bases sitting between them. The CDR3 totals 13 residues.

The rearrangement uses TRBV9 and TRBJ2-6; 8 positions match TRBD1. Germline V gives CDR1 SGDLS, CDR2 YYNGEE. The trim removed 2 bases at V and 0 bases at J, leaving 7 bases unmatched. The CDR3 extends over 18 amino acids. The CDR3 protein is CASSVSQGAASGANVLTF. As DNA, the CDR3 is TGTGCCAGCAGCGTTAGCCAGGGGGCAGCCTCTGGGGCCAACGTCCTGACTTTC.

V usage is TRBV7-8 and J usage is TRBJ2-7; a weak D match, TRBD2 (6 bases). Trimming took off 6 bases at V and 0 bases at J, with 9 bases between the two ends. The germline V gene encodes CDR1 SGHVS and CDR2 FQNEAQ. This CDR3 is 13 amino acids long. This CDR3 is CASSLASSYEQYF. In DNA form, the CDR3 reads TGTGCCAGCAGTCTAGCGAGCTCCTACGAGCAGTACTTC.

This sequence joins TRBV4-3 and TRBJ1-2; D might be TRBD1 (6 bases). V was trimmed by 1 base and J by 12 bases, leaving 18 bases between them. Germline assignment: CDR1 LGHNA and CDR2 YSLEER. The length of the CDR3 is 14 residues. Here the CDR3 DNA reads TGCGCCAGCAGCCAAGGGGTAGGGGGGCGGATTCACACCTTC. Translated, it gives CASSQGVGGRIHTF.

This sequence joins TRBV6-1 and TRBJ1-4, with a weak D call TRBD1 (6 bases). From germline, CDR1 is MNHNS and CDR2 SASEGT. V was cut by 6 bases and J by 3 bases, with 14 bases left in between. CDR3 size: 15 residues. The CDR3 protein is CASSGIGGSNEKLFF. The DNA of the CDR3 is TGTGCCAGCAGCGGGATAGGGGGATCTAATGAAAAACTGTTTTTT.

This clone appeared once. The gene calls are TRBV6-1 and TRBJ2-7; 7 nucleotides match TRBD2. Trimming removed 5 bases from V and 7 bases from J; junction bases left unmatched: 5. This CDR3 has 12 residues. Germline V CDR1 and CDR2: MNHNS, SASEGT. The CDR3 sequence is CASSWVGGEQYF. CDR3 sequence (DNA): TGTGCCAGCAGTTGGGTGGGGGGGGAGCAGTACTTC.

CDR3 amino acids: CASSDRVWDTEAFF. In DNA form, the CDR3 reads TGTGCCAGCAGTGACAGGGTATGGGACACTGAAGCTTTCTTT. The chain has TRBV6-4 and TRBJ1-1; D gene ambiguous. With 2 bases removed from V and 3 bases from J, the gap between germline ends came to 10 bases. Per germline, CDR1 MRHNA and CDR2 SNTAGT. The CDR3 extends over 14 amino acids.

This clone was picked up a small number of times. The chain links TRBV7-6 to TRBJ1-1; D gene unclear. V was trimmed by 3 bases and J by 1 base, leaving 6 bases between them. Per germline, CDR1 SGHVS and CDR2 FNYEAQ. The CDR3 consists of 13 residues. CDR3 sequence reads: CASSLNGNTEAFF. The CDR3 DNA sequence: TGTGCCAGCAGCTTGAACGGGAACACTGAAGCTTTCTTT.

This chain connects TRBV29-1 to TRBJ2-5, with D perhaps matching TRBD2 (6 bases). The length of the CDR3 is 15 residues. Trimming left V 2 bases short and J 0 bases short, with 13 bases between. Germline values: CDR1 SQVTM, CDR2 ANQGSEA. The CDR3 is CSVEWGLLYQETQYF. Here the CDR3 DNA reads TGCAGCGTTGAATGGGGACTTTTGTACCAAGAGACCCAGTACTTC. The whole variable domain, remainder taken from reference TRBV29-1 and TRBJ2-5, is SAVISQKPSRDICQRGTSLTIQCQVDSQVTMMFWYRQQPGQSLTLIATANQGSEATYESGFVIDKFPISRPNLTFSTLTVSNMSPEDSSIYLCSVEWGLLYQETQYFGPGTRLLVL.

Comment on this clone: One end of the junction varies from germline; a read error may be responsible. This chain joins TRBV18 and TRBJ2-7; 9 bases fit TRBD1. The CDR3 is made up of 17 amino acids. Germline values: CDR1 KGHSH, CDR2 LQKENI. Here the CDR3 DNA reads TGTGCCAGCTCACCACCACTGACAGGGGGTAAACTCTACGGGCAGTACTTC. Translated: CASSPPLTGGKLYGQYF.

The V call is TRBV15, the J call TRBJ1-5, with a possible D match to TRBD1 (5 bases). Deletions cut 1 base from V and 6 bases from J, with 10 bases between. This CDR3 comprises 14 residues. Germline V CDR1 and CDR2: LNHNV, YYDKDF (reference sequence). The CDR3 region has the DNA TGTGCCACCAGCAGAGGGGGGGAAAGTCAGCCCCAGCATTTT. The encoded protein is CATSRGGESQPQHF.

The gene calls are TRBV27 and TRBJ1-1; unclear D gene. V was shortened by 6 bases and J by 1 base, with 9 bases between the two germline ends. The CDR3 consists of 13 residues. Germline V gene data show CDR1 as MNHEY and CDR2 as SMNVEV (reference sequence). The CDR3 sequence: CASSWASNTEAFF. CDR3 coding DNA: TGTGCCAGCAGCTGGGCATCGAACACTGAAGCTTTCTTT.

The rearrangement joins TRBV4-1 to TRBJ2-1; possibly TRBD1 or TRBD2 for D (5 bases each). The germline CDR1 and CDR2 sequences are MGHRA and YSYEKL. The CDR3 contains 17 residues. V was shortened by 0 bases and J by 7 bases, with 19 bases between the two germline ends. CDR3 nucleotides: TGCGCCAGCAGCCAAGATCATATTACCGGGGCGGTAAATGAGCAGTTCTTC. Protein: CASSQDHITGAVNEQFF.

This clone was counted a single time. This chain uses TRBV4-1 with TRBJ2-5; 13 bases are shared with TRBD2. This CDR3 has 16 amino acids. The junction had 6 bases not matched to a gene; V was cut back by 4 bases and J by 4 bases. Germline V gene sequence: CDR1 MGHRA, CDR2 YSYEKL. CDR3 nucleotide sequence: TGCGCCAGCAGCCGGGCACTAGCGGGGGGGCCAGAGACCCAGTACTTC. Its protein is CASSRALAGGPETQYF.

In nucleotides, the CDR3 is TGTGCCAGCAGTTTAATTTCCCCTCGGGGTGAAAAACTGTTTTTT. Its protein is CASSLISPRGEKLFF. This chain links TRBV27 with TRBJ1-4; the D is unclear. The V end lost 2 bases, the J end lost 7 bases, and 14 bases lay between the germline ends. There are 15 residues in the CDR3. Germline CDR1 is MNHEY and CDR2 is SMNVEV (reference sequence).

The J gene is TRBJ1-1, the V gene TRBV11-3; D not certain. This CDR3 has 14 residues. Trimming left V 5 bases short and J 13 bases short, with 23 bases between. Germline V gene data show CDR1 as SGHNT and CDR2 as YENEEA. In DNA, the CDR3 is TGTGCCAGCAGCCCGCCCTTCTTACTCGTTATCGTTTTCTTT. Translating gives CASSPPFLLVIVFF.

This chain connects TRBV10-3 to TRBJ1-1, with D unclear. This CDR3 has 12 residues. Germline CDR1 reads ENHRY; CDR2 reads SYGVKD. Trimming removed 3 bases at V and 1 base at J, with 3 bases between. The CDR3 loop is CAISDPNTEAFF. As DNA, the CDR3 is TGTGCCATCAGTGACCCGAACACTGAAGCTTTCTTT.

The chain is built from TRBV6-5 and TRBJ2-2, with a possible D match to TRBD1 (5 bases). The CDR3 is 13 residues long. CDR1 MNHEY and CDR2 SVGAGI come from the germline V gene. Trimming shortened V by 8 bases and J by 5 bases, and 12 bases separated the two germline ends. As DNA, the CDR3 is TGTGCCAGCTCGTTACAGGAGACCGGGGAGCTGTTTTTT. Translating it yields CASSLQETGELFF.

V usage is TRBV5-5 and J usage is TRBJ1-1, with 7 positions matching TRBD1. The CDR3 extends over 14 amino acids. The trim removed 0 bases at V and 4 bases at J, leaving 3 bases unmatched. The germline CDR1 and CDR2 sequences are SGHKS and YYEKEE (reference sequence). CDR3 in amino acids: CASSLVSGGTEAFF. CDR3 sequence (DNA): TGTGCCAGCAGCTTGGTGTCAGGGGGCACTGAAGCTTTCTTT.

The rearrangement uses TRBV5-1 and TRBJ2-3, with 8 bases that match TRBD2. There are 15 residues in the CDR3. The V gene end was trimmed by 0 bases and the J gene end by 4 bases; junction bases not matched to a gene: 4. Germline CDR1 and CDR2: SGHRS and YFSETQ. In nucleotides, the CDR3 is TGCGCCAGCAGCTTGGCCGGGGGGGCGGCAGATACGCAGTATTTT. Its translation is CASSLAGGAADTQYF.